This T cell receptor beta chain emerged from a study of T cell responses to AZD1222 COVID-19 vaccine. Assay used: immunoSEQ multiplex PCR; TCRdb lists only in-frame clones, some missing. The sample consists of approximately 150,000 clones, 75% to 95% of them appearing once. Germline-derived CDR1 and CDR2 are MNHEY and SMNVEV (reference sequence). The CDR3 totals 13 residues. V lost 2 bases and J 5 bases, leaving 10 bases between the germline ends. Study-level results: Spike-specific TCR repertoires showed rising breadth and depth after two AZD1222 doses.

This clone was observed once. The antigen is undetermined. The chain recombines TRBV27 with TRBJ2-7; D is unclear. The material was peripheral blood, obtained 28 days after the second AZD1222 dose. The receptor was isolated from an adult who received the AZD1222 COVID-19 vaccine. Here the CDR3 reads CASSLRRFHEQYF. CDR3 nucleotides: TGTGCCAGCAGTTTACGTAGGTTCCACGAGCAGTACTTC.